Reported below is one T cell receptor (beta chain). Antigen unknown. This entry is derived from a study of graft-versus-host responses after intestinal transplantation. The overall study: Transplants were multivisceral, liver-intestinal, or isolated intestinal.

Generated by immunoSEQ multiplex PCR, the TCRdb table keeps only in-frame clones and is missing some. Among more than 85,000 clones listed, 90% to 95% were seen once. With V trimmed by 3 bases and J by 8 bases, 9 bases remained unmatched. Germline V gene data show CDR1 as SNHLY and CDR2 as FYNNEI. This CDR3 spans 15 amino acids. This TCR was sampled from a human donor who received an intestinal transplant. The sample consisted of unstimulated CD8+ T cells sorted from spleen or lymph node cells, taken before intestinal transplant. The V and J genes are TRBV2 and TRBJ1-4; 7 nucleotides match TRBD1. CDR3 DNA: TGTGCCAGCAGTGAGGTAGGGGGCGCGGAAGAAAAACTGTTTTTT. Protein: CASSEVGGAEEKLFF.